The source of this T cell receptor beta chain is a study of cytomegalovirus exposure and HLA in healthy donors. About the research overall: The 650 to 850 first-cohort repertoires and the 130 or so validation repertoires shared the same platform, a later analysis reported.

The method was immunoSEQ multiplex PCR; TCRdb's version includes in-frame clones alone and lacks a portion of them. The sample has fewer than 100,000 clones, 94% seen once; the top ten hold less than 2.5%. The receptor comes from a woman in her late teens or twenties in good health and CMV-seronegative. Sequenced material: PBMCs.

The CDR3 sequence: CASSNRRRSTDTQYF. The CDR3, as DNA: TGTGCCAGCAGTAATCGGAGGAGAAGCACAGATACGCAGTATTTT. V usage is TRBV28 and J usage is TRBJ2-3; possible D gene TRBD2, 5 bases. V lost 5 bases and J lost 0, with 12 bases in between. Germline lookup yields CDR1 MDHEN and CDR2 SYDVKM. CDR3 length equals 15 residues.